This TCR beta chain appears in the sequencing data of a study of cytomegalovirus exposure and HLA in healthy donors. Study outcomes and limitations: Cytomegalovirus-associated TCR beta chains were listed, numbering roughly 150. Some public TCRs appeared in many individuals, while most sequences were rare.

TCRdb's copy holds only in-frame clones and misses some; the assay was immunoSEQ multiplex PCR. Of roughly 190,000 clones listed, roughly 82% are singletons. As concerns this clone: Its antigen remains unknown.

The CDR3 has 13 amino acids. Per germline, CDR1 SGHVS and CDR2 FNYEAQ. V lost 5 bases and J 4 bases, leaving 9 bases between the germline ends. The chain joins TRBV7-6 to TRBJ2-1; maybe TRBD2 (5 bases). This sequence originates from a woman under 30 in good health and CMV-seronegative. The sequenced sample was PBMCs. The CDR3 loop is CASSPGYYNEQFF. Written as DNA, the CDR3 is TGTGCCAGCAGCCCGGGATATTACAATGAGCAGTTCTTC.